This TCR beta chain emerged from a study of post-analysis software for immune sequencing data. For this clonotype: Its target is not known.

Study outcomes and limitations: The authors found that F measure strongly co-clustered same-batch samples. TRBV5-6, TRBV5-1 and TRBV20-1 were among 4 or 5 TRBV segments more frequent in patients than controls. Multiple sclerosis was associated with a significant reduction in normalized Chao1 diversity relative to controls.

The germline V gene encodes CDR1 LGHNA and CDR2 YSLEER. The CDR3 loop spans 16 amino acids. Germline trimming cut 0 bases from V and 3 bases from J; bases unmatched to any gene: 3. The library was made from cDNA and included unique molecular identifiers. TCRdb called the PCR reads again in MiXCR, with one record for every CDR3 protein. The sample has hundreds of thousands of distinct CDR3 sequences, about 39% seen once. The V and J genes are TRBV4-3 and TRBJ2-3; TRBD1 matches 10 bases. Sample: blood. The clonotype originates from a girl aged 2-9 years with multiple sclerosis. The CDR3 bases are TGCGCCAGCAGCCAAGATAGGGGACAGGGGACAGATACGCAGTATTTT. This codes for CASSQDRGQGTDTQYF.